This TCR beta chain was obtained from a study of T-cell reconstitution after alpha-beta-depleted transplantation in children. Study-wide findings and caveats: It was reported that alpha-beta T cells came from several hundred expanded graft clones (about two months after transplant). T-cell counts and diversity were attributed mostly to newly produced T cells one year after transplant. Certain patients had high TCRbeta diversity at day 60, and it came from recipient T cells and thymic progenitors that survived.

In its sample, this clonotype was seen many times. Its antigen is unknown. The CDR3 is 15 amino acids. Germline values: CDR1 LNHNV, CDR2 YYDKDF (reference sequence). The V and J ends lost 1 base and 7 bases respectively, with 14 bases between them. Unique molecular identifiers were built into the TCRbeta library. TCRdb processed the PCR reads anew with MiXCR; each CDR3 protein has one entry. The sample has approximately 500,000 distinct CDR3 sequences, under 12% seen once; the top ten hold about 2%. The chain couples TRBV15 to TRBJ2-4, with a tentative D call TRBD2 (6 bases). The TCR originated in a child under 10 years old with inherited bone marrow failure, due to receive a stem cell transplant. The sequencing here drew on PBMCs, taken before TCRalphabeta/CD19-depleted stem cell transplant. CDR3 DNA sequence: TGTGCCACCAGCAGAGCCGGCGGGGTGTGGAACATTCAGTACTTC. It encodes CATSRAGGVWNIQYF.